A single T cell receptor beta chain is shown here with its context. Its antigen remains unknown. The record originates from a study of PD-1 blockade in classical Hodgkin lymphoma. Study findings and constraints: There remain no defined causes for the repertoire differences, which possibly reflect disease activity or prior therapy. A significant rise in TCR diversity was seen by C4D1 for CD4+ cells but not for CD8+ cells. Diversity similar to that of newly diagnosed patients was seen at baseline in complete responders.

Repertoires were generated with immunoSEQ multiplex PCR, while TCRdb's copy carries only in-frame clones and drops some. The sample carries tens of thousands of clones, under 95% recorded once. The time point here: cycle 4 day 1 (C4D1), after more than five weeks of nivolumab. Each of the patients experienced relapse following autologous stem cell transplantation, and their brentuximab vedotin exposure differed. Best overall response was complete response, partial response or progressive disease in these relapsed/refractory classical Hodgkin lymphoma patients. V lost 1 base and J lost 4, with 14 bases in between. This CDR3 is built from 16 residues. Germline V gene sequence: CDR1 MNHNS, CDR2 SASEGT.

Sequenced material: peripheral blood mononuclear cells (PBMCs), taken before the fourth cycle of nivolumab. The receptor was isolated from a human donor with classical Hodgkin lymphoma. The chain joins TRBV6-1 to TRBJ2-1; D ambiguous. DNA of the CDR3: TGTGCCAGCAGTGAAGTGGCGGCGACGCTTTACAATGAGCAGTTCTTC. Its protein is CASSEVAATLYNEQFF.